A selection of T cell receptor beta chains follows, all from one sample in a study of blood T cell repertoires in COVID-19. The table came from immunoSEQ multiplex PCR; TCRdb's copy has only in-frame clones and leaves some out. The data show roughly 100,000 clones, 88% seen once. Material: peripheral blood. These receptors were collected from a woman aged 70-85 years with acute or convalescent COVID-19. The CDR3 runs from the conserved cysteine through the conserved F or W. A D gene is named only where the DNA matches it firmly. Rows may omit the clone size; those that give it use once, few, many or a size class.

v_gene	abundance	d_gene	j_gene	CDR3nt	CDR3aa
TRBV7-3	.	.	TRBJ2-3	TGTGCCAGCAGCCGGACTGCACGGGGAGATACGCAGTATTTT	CASSRTARGDTQYF
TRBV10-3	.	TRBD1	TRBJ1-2	TGTGCCATCAGTGAGCCGGGACAGGGAAAGGGCTATGGCTACACCTTC	CAISEPGQGKGYGYTF
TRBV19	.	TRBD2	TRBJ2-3	TGTGCCAGTAGGGTGAACTTAGCGGGGGGTGCAGATACGCAGTATTTT	CASRVNLAGGADTQYF
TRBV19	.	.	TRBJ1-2	TGTGCCAGTAGTCCGACAGTCCTCTATGGCTACACCTTC	CASSPTVLYGYTF
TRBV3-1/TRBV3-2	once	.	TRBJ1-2	TGTGCCAGCAGCCAATGGCCGGGGGATGGCTACACCTTC	CASSQWPGDGYTF
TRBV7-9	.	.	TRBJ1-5	TGTGCCAGCAGCTACTCAACAGGGATTCAGCCCCAGCATTTT	CASSYSTGIQPQHF
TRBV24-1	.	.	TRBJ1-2	TGTGCCACCAGTGACAAACTCGGGTATGGCTACACCTTC	CATSDKLGYGYTF
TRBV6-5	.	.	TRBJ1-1	TGTGCCAGCAGTTACTCGGCAGGAGAAGCTTTCTTT	CASSYSAGEAFF
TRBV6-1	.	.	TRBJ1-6	TGTGCCAGCAGTGAATCCGGCTCCTATAATTCACCCCTCCACTTT	CASSESGSYNSPLHF
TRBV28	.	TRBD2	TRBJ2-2	TGTGCCACCAACCACCGAGGTAGTAGCGGGAGTTTGGCCGGGGAGCTGTTTTTT	CATNHRGSSGSLAGELFF
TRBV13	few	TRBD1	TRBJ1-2	TGTGCCAGCAGCTTAGGCCGTGGCAGGGGGCACTATGGCTACACCTTC	CASSLGRGRGHYGYTF
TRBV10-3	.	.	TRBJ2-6	TGTGCCATCAGTGAGTCGCGAGGTTACGGGGCCAACGTCCTGACTTTC	CAISESRGYGANVLTF
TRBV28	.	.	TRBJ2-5	TGTGCCAGCAGTTCCCGACTTGCGGGCCTCCAAGAGACCCAGTACTTC	CASSSRLAGLQETQYF
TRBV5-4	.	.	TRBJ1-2	TGTGCCAGCAGCTTGCCCGGACAGCTCGATGGCTACACCTTC	CASSLPGQLDGYTF
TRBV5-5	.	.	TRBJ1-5	TGTGCCAGCAGCTTGGCGTCAGAAAATCAGCCCCAGCATTTT	CASSLASENQPQHF
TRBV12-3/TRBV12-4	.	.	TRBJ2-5	TGTGCCAGCAGTTTCTCCAGAGAGACCCAGTACTTC	CASSFSRETQYF
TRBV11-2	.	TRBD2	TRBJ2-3	TGTGCCAGCAGCCGCCGGGGGGGCTTCTCAGATACGCAGTATTTT	CASSRRGGFSDTQYF
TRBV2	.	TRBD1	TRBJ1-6	TGTGCCAGCAGTTGGGACAGGGTGAATTCACCCCTCCACTTT	CASSWDRVNSPLHF
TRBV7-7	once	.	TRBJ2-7	TGTGCCAGCAGCTTATCGGTCGGTAGCTCCTACGAGCAGTACTTC	CASSLSVGSSYEQYF
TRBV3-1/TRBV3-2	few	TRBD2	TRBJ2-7	TGTGCCAGCAGCCCGTACTCGGGACTAGCAACCTACGAGCAGTACTTC	CASSPYSGLATYEQYF
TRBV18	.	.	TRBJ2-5	TGTGCCAGCTCACCATCCGCCGCCGGAGAGACCCAGTACTTC	CASSPSAAGETQYF
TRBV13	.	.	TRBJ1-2	TGTGCCAGCAGACTCAGCGTCTTAGACAGCCACTCTAACTATGGCTACACCTTC	CASRLSVLDSHSNYGYTF
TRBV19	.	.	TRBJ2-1	TGTGCCAGTACCGATGGGGCCGGGCGCCTTGGGTTCTTC	CASTDGAGRLGFF
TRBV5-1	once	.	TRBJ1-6	TGCGCCAGCAGCTTGGAGCAGGGAAGTGTTTCACCCCTCCACTTT	CASSLEQGSVSPLHF
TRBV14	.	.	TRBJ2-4	TGTGCCAGCAGCCAAGATTACAGGAGGGGGGGCATTCAGTACTTC	CASSQDYRRGGIQYF
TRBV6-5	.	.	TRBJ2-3	TGTGCCAGCAGTTACTCCGCGGGATTGGGTGGTACGCAGTATTTT	CASSYSAGLGGTQYF
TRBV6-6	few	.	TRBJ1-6	TGTGCCAGCGCGAATAATTCACCCCTCCACTTT	CASANNSPLHF
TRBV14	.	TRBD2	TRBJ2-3	TGTGCCAGCAGCCAAGGGACTAGCGGCACAGATACGCAGTATTTT	CASSQGTSGTDTQYF
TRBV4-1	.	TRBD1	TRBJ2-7	TGCGCCAGCAGCCACGCGGACAGGGCATACGACGAGCAGTACTTC	CASSHADRAYDEQYF
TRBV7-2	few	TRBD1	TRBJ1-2	TGTGCCAGCAGCTTAGAGGGACAGGTGATCTATGGCTACACCTTC	CASSLEGQVIYGYTF
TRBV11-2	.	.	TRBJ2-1	TGTGCCAGCAGCTTAGTTTTCCAGTCCTACAATGAGCAGTTCTTC	CASSLVFQSYNEQFF
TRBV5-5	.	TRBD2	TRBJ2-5	TGTGCCAGCAGCGGCGGGACTAGCGGACCACAAGAGACCCAGTACTTC	CASSGGTSGPQETQYF
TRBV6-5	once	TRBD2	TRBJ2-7	TGTGCCAGCAGTTACCGCAGCGGGGGCTACGAGCAGTACTTC	CASSYRSGGYEQYF
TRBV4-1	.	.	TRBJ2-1	TGCGCCAGCAGGAGCAGCGTCCAGAGCGGTGAGCAGTTCTTC	CASRSSVQSGEQFF
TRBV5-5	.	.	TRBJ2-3	TGTGCCAGCAGCGGAGGTCGGGGAGCAGATACGCAGTATTTT	CASSGGRGADTQYF
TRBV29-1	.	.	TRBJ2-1	TGCAGCGTTATCGGGATTTTTTACAATGAGCAGTTCTTC	CSVIGIFYNEQFF
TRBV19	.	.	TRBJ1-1	TGTGCCAGTAGTATAGCGGGGGGTGTGGGCACTGAAGCTTTCTTT	CASSIAGGVGTEAFF
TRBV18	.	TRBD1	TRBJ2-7	TGTGCCAGCTCACCACAAGACCCGACAGGGCCCTACGAGCAGTACTTC	CASSPQDPTGPYEQYF
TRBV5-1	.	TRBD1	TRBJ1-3	TGCGCCAGCAGCATCGGTGGGACAGTCTCTGGAAACACCATATATTTT	CASSIGGTVSGNTIYF
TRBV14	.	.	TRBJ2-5	TGTGCCAGCAGCCAAGTTGGGCACGAAGAGACCCAGTACTTC	CASSQVGHEETQYF
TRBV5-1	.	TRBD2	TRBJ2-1	TGCGCCAGCAGCAACGGACTAGCGGGGTGGAATGAGCAGTTCTTC	CASSNGLAGWNEQFF
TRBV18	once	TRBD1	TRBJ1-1	TGTGCCAGCTCACACCGACAGGGGCGGAACACTGAAGCTTTCTTT	CASSHRQGRNTEAFF
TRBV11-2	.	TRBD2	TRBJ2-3	TGTGCCAGCAGCTTGGATGTCGGGGGGGCCCTAGATACGCAGTATTTT	CASSLDVGGALDTQYF
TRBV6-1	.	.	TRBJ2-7	TGTGCCAGCAGTGATCAGGCCACCTACGAGCAGTACTTC	CASSDQATYEQYF
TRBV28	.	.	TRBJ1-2	TGTGCCAGCAGTGGGGCCAAGGGGTATGGCTACACCTTC	CASSGAKGYGYTF
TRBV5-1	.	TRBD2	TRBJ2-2	TGCGCCAGCAGCTTGGTTAGCGGGTTGTCCGGGGAGCTGTTTTTT	CASSLVSGLSGELFF